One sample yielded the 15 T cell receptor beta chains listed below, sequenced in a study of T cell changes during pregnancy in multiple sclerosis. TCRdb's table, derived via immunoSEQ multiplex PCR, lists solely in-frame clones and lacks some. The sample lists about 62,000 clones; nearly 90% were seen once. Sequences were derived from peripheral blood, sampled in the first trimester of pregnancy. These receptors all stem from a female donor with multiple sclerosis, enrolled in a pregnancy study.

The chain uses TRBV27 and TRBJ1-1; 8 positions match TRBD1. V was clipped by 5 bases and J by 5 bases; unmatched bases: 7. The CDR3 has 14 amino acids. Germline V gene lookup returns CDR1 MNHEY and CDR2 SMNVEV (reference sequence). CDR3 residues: CASSRTGQRTEAFF. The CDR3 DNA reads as TGTGCCAGCAGTCGGACAGGGCAACGTACTGAAGCTTTCTTT.

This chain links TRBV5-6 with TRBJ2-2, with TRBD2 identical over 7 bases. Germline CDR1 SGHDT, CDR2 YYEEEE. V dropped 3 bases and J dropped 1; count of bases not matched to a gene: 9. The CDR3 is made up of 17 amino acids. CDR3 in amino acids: CASSYGWGGLNTGELFF. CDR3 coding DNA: TGTGCCAGCAGCTATGGGTGGGGGGGATTGAACACCGGGGAGCTGTTTTTT.

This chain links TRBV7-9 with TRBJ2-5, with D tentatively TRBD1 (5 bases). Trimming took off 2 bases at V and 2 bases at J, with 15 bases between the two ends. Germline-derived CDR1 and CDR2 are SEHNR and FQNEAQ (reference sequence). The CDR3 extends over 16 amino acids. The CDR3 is CASSLSYQGSQETQYF. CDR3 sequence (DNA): TGTGCCAGCAGCTTAAGCTATCAGGGTTCTCAAGAGACCCAGTACTTC.

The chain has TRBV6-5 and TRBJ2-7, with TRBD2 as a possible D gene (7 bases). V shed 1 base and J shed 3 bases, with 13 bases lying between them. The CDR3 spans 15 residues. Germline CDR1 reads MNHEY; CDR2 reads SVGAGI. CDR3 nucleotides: TGTGCCAGCAGTTACTGGGCGGGGGCGAACTACGAGCAGTACTTC. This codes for CASSYWAGANYEQYF.

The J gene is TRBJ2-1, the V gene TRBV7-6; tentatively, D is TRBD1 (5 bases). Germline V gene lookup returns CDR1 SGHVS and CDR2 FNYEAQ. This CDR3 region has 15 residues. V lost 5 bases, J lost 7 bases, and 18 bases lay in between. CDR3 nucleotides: TGTGCCAGCAGCCCACCCCCCGACGGACAAAATGAGCAGTTCTTC. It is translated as CASSPPPDGQNEQFF.

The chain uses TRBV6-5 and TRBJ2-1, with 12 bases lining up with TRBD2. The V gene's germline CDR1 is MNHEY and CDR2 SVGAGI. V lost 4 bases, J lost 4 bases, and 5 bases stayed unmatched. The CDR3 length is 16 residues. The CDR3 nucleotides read TGTGCCAGCAGTTCCGGGACTAGCGGGTTTTACAATGAGCAGTTCTTC. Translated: CASSSGTSGFYNEQFF.

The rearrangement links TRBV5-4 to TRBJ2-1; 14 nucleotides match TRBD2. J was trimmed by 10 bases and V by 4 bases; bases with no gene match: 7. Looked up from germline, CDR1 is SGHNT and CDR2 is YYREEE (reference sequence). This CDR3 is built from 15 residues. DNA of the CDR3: TGTGCCAGCAGCCCGGGACTAGCGGGGGCCGGGGAGCAGTTCTTC. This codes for CASSPGLAGAGEQFF.

The CDR3 spells CASSQETSSTYEQYF. DNA of the CDR3: TGTGCCAGCAGCCAAGAGACTAGCTCAACCTACGAGCAGTACTTC. The V gene is TRBV4-2, the J gene TRBJ2-7, with 7 bases matching TRBD2. Trimming at V came to 0 bases and at J to 2 bases, leaving 4 bases not matched to a gene. Germline CDR1 is LGHNA and CDR2 is YNFKEQ. The CDR3 runs 15 residues.

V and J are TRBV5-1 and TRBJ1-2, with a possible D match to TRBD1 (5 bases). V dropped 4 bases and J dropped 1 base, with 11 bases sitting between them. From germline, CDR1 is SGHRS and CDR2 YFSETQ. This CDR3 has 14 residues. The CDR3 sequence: CASSLPGDNYGYTF. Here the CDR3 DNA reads TGCGCCAGCAGCCTTCCGGGGGATAACTATGGCTACACCTTC.

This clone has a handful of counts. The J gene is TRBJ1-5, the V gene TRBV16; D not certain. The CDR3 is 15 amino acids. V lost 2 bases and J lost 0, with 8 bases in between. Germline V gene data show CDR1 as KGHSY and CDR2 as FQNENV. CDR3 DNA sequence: TGTGCCAGCAGCCAAGGAGTTAATAGCAATCAGCCCCAGCATTTT. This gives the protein CASSQGVNSNQPQHF.

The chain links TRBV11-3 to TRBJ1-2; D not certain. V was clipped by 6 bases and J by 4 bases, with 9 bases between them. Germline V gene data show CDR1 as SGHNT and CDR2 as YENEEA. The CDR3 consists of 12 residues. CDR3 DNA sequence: TGTGCCAGCAGATGGCGGGTCTATGGCTACACCTTC. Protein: CASRWRVYGYTF.

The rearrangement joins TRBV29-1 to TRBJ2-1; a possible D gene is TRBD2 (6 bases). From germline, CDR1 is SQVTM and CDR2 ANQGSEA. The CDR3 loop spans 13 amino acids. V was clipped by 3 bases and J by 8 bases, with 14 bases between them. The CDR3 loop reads CSVERGRIDEQFF. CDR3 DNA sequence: TGCAGCGTTGAGAGAGGGAGGATCGATGAGCAGTTCTTC.

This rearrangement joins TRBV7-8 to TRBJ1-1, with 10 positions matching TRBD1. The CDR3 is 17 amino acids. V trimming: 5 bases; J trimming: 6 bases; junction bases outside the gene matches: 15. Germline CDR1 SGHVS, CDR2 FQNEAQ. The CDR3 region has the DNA TGTGCCAGCAGCAACCGGGGTATTGGACAGGGGGGTGCTGAAGCTTTCTTT. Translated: CASSNRGIGQGGAEAFF.

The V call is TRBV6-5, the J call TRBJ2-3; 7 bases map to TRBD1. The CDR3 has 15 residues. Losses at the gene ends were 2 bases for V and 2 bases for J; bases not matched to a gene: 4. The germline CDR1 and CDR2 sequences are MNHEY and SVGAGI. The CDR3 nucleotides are TGTGCCAGCAGTTACGACGGACAGGACACAGATACGCAGTATTTT. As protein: CASSYDGQDTDTQYF.

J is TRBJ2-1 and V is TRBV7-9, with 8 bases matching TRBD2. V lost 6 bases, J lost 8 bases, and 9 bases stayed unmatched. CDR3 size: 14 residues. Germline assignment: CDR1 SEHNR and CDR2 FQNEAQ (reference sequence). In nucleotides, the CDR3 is TGTGCCAGCAGTGAAAGCGGGAGTGTGGATGAGCAGTTCTTC. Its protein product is CASSESGSVDEQFF. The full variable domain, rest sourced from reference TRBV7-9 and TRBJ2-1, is DTGVSQNPRHKITKRGQNVTFRCDPISEHNRLYWYRQTLGQGPEFLTYFQNEAQLEKSRLLSDRFSAERPKGSFSTLEIQRTEQGDSAMYLCASSESGSVDEQFFGPGTRLTVL.